Listed here are 7 T cell receptor beta chains from one sample, sequenced in a study of Tregs in tolerant kidney transplant recipients. Sequencing used immunoSEQ multiplex PCR; TCRdb keeps in-frame clones, though not all of them. The table lists some 14,000 clones. Recipients received nonmyeloablative bone marrow transplants from related graft donors, with transient mixed chimerism. The material was CD8+ T cells from blood (PBMCs), obtained 6 months after the transplant. The receptor source for this set is a human patient who received a combined kidney and bone marrow transplant. The graft donor may have given rise to some T cells.

About this clone: The read stops 3 residues short of the end of the CDR3; the missing end is completed from the germline J gene. The chain couples TRBV20-1 to TRBJ1-4; D unresolved. Germline assignment: CDR1 DFQATT and CDR2 SNEGSKA (reference sequence). This CDR3 is 16 amino acids long. The part of the CDR3 DNA that was read is TGCAGTGCACCAGCTTCCGGGGTCACCTATAATTCACCA. Translated: CSAPASGVTYNSP. The full CDR3 protein reads CSAPASGVTYNSPLFF.

About this clone itself: The CDR3 extends 3 residues past the end of the read, so its final part is completed from the germline J gene. This chain connects TRBV6-2 or TRBV6-3 to TRBJ2-7, with a possible D match to TRBD2 (6 bases). CDR1 is MNHEY, CDR2 SVGEGT, per germline. Trimming shortened V by 7 bases and J by 5 bases, and 21 bases separated the two germline ends. The CDR3 runs to 15 residues. The covered CDR3 bases are TGTGCCAGCACCCCCAGGAGTAGCGGAGGACACGAG. It specifies CASTPRSSGGHE. The whole CDR3 sequence reads CASTPRSSGGHEQYF.

Remarks on this clone: The read terminates 3 residues before the CDR3 end, so the remaining end is supplied by the germline J gene. The chain is built from TRBV7-8 and TRBJ2-7; the D call may be TRBD1 or TRBD2 (6 bases each). The CDR3 spans 17 residues. Germline V lookup: CDR1 SGHVS, CDR2 FQNEAQ. The ends were cut back, 6 bases at V and 4 bases at J, with 25 bases in the middle. The CDR3 here is CASSSPNHGGGFYEQYF. CDR3 bases read: TGTGCCAGCAGTTCCCCGAACCACGGAGGGGGTTTTTACGAG.

For this clone: The CDR3 end lies 3 residues beyond the end of the read and is filled in from the germline J gene. The V and J genes are TRBV18 and TRBJ2-3, with TRBD2 matching over 8 bases. The CDR3 contains 14 residues. Trimming took 5 bases from V and 5 from J; bases not matched to a gene: 6. The germline CDR1 and CDR2 sequences are KGHSH and LQKENI. The DNA read from the CDR3 is TGTGCCAGCTCAAGGACGGGGGGGGAAGATACG. This translates into CASSRTGGEDT. Given in full, the CDR3 is CASSRTGGEDTQYF. The full variable domain, rest sourced from reference TRBV18 and TRBJ2-3, is NAGVMQNPRHLVRRRGQEARLRCSPMKGHSHVYWYRQLPEEGLKFMVYLQKENIIDESGMPKERFSAEFPKEGPSILRIQQVVRGDSAAYFCASSRTGGEDTQYFGPGTRLTVL.

A note on this clone: One junction end does not reproduce the germline sequence, and a read error may be involved. The read ends 3 residues early relative to the CDR3; the germline J gene fills the gap. The genes are TRBV19 and TRBJ1-6; D remains ambiguous. The CDR3 covers 14 residues. Germline lookup yields CDR1 LNHDA and CDR2 SQIVND (reference sequence). CDR3 region: CGSSIATAGSPLHF. The sequenced CDR3 bases are TGTGGCAGTAGTATAGCCACCGCGGGTTCACCC.

About this clone itself: Coverage ceases 3 residues before the CDR3 finishes, and the germline J gene fills in the end. The chain uses TRBV7-6 and TRBJ2-7; 7 nucleotides line up with TRBD2. The V segment lost 1 base and the J segment 6 bases; nucleotides outside the gene matches: 9. CDR1 and CDR2 (germline): SGHVS, FNYEAQ. This CDR3 comprises 15 residues. The CDR3 DNA, read in part, is TGTGCCAGCAGCTTAGTGGGCGGGGAGGGCTCCGAG. Its translation is CASSLVGGEGSE. The full CDR3 is CASSLVGGEGSEQYF.

Comments on this clone: The read comes to an end 3 residues before the CDR3 does, leaving the germline J gene to fill in the end. The chain has TRBV6-2 or TRBV6-3 and TRBJ1-5; 7 positions match TRBD1. The CDR3 runs 14 residues. The germline CDR1 and CDR2 sequences are MNHEY and SVGEGT. Trimming took 6 bases from V and 5 from J; bases not matched to a gene: 7. CDR3 region: CASSRGQRDQPQHF. The CDR3 bases that were read are TGTGCCAGCAGCCGGGGACAGAGAGATCAGCCC.